This TCR beta chain derives from a study of post-analysis software for immune sequencing data. Study overall: In terms of disease course, relapsing-remitting, secondary progressive and progressive-relapsing multiple sclerosis were included.

Unique molecular identifiers were carried by the TCR beta cDNA libraries. With about 0.85 to 10 million T cells as the source, a few hundred thousand cDNA molecules resulted. TCRdb re-analysed the PCR reads in MiXCR, keeping a single row per CDR3 protein. There are 750,000 to 950,000 distinct CDR3 sequences in the sample; roughly 50% occur only once, and 4.6% lies in the top ten. With respect to this clonotype: The antigen remains undetermined. Relative to the germline gene, one junction end is altered; a read error may explain this.

Points from the study as a whole: Patients had higher frequencies than controls of roughly 5 TRBV segments, including TRBV5-6, TRBV5-1 and TRBV20-1. Normalized Chao1 diversity in multiple sclerosis patients fell significantly below that of controls.

Germline CDR1 SEHNR, CDR2 FQNEAQ (reference sequence). The CDR3 extends over 14 amino acids. Material: blood. This receptor was identified in a girl aged 5-17 years with multiple sclerosis. The chain uses TRBV7-9 and TRBJ2-6; D remains ambiguous. The CDR3 coding sequence is TGTGTCAGCAGTCTAAACTCTGGGGCCAACGTCCTGACTTTC. Encoded protein: CVSSLNSGANVLTF. The entire variable domain, with the rest obtained from reference TRBV7-9 and TRBJ2-6, is as follows: DTGVSQNPRHKITKRGQNVTFRCDPISEHNRLYWYRQTLGQGPEFLTYFQNEAQLEKSRLLSDRFSAERPKGSFSTLEIQRTEQGDSAMYLCVSSLNSGANVLTFGAGSRLTVL.